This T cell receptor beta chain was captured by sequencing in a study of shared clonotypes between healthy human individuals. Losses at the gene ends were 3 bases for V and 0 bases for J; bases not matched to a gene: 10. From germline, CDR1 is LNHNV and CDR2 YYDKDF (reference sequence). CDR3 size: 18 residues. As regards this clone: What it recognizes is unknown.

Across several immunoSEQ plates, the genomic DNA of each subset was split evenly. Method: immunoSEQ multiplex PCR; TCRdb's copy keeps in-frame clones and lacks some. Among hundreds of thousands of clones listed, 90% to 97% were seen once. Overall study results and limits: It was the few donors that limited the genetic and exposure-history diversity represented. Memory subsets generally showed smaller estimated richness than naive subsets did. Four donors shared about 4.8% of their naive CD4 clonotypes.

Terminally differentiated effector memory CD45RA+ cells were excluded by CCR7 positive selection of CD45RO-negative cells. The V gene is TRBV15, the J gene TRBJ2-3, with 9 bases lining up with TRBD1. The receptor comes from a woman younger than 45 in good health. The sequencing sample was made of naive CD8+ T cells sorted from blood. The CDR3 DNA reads TGTGCCACCAGCAGTGAATTCGGGACAGGGCTAAGCACAGATACGCAGTATTTT. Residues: CATSSEFGTGLSTDTQYF.